These 8 T cell receptor beta chains were all obtained from the same sample, sequenced in a study. TCRdb used MiXCR to reprocess the 5' RACE reads, holding one entry per CDR3 protein. The sample holds about 54,000 distinct CDR3 sequences; about a sixth are singletons and the top ten take under 3%. Sequencing input: naive CD4+ T cells sorted from blood. Subset of the sample: naive CD4+ T cells, CD4+CD45RA+CD25-. Receptors originate from a female donor with breast cancer.

This clonotype was counted many times. This chain joins TRBV10-3 and TRBJ1-1; possible D gene TRBD1, 5 bases. The V gene's germline CDR1 is ENHRY and CDR2 SYGVKD. CDR3 length: 13 amino acids. V shed 7 bases and J shed 2 bases, with 11 bases lying between them. CDR3 sequence (DNA): TGTGCCATCAAAGGACGGGGCAACACTGAAGCTTTCTTT. The encoded protein is CAIKGRGNTEAFF.

This clonotype was detected ten times or more. The gene calls are TRBV5-6 and TRBJ2-5; unclear D gene. The CDR3 has 11 residues. Germline CDR1 is SGHDT and CDR2 is YYEEEE. Trimming pared 5 bases from V and 5 bases from J, leaving 7 bases between. This CDR3 is CASRAAETQYF. DNA of the CDR3: TGTGCCAGCAGGGCCGCGGAGACCCAGTACTTC.

The V and J genes are TRBV6-2 or TRBV6-3 and TRBJ2-7, with a possible D match to TRBD1 (6 bases). The germline V and J ends were trimmed by 5 bases and 2 bases, with 10 bases remaining between them. This CDR3 spans 13 amino acids. Germline V lookup: CDR1 MNHEY, CDR2 SVGEGT. CDR3 nucleotides: TGTGCCAGCAGTGCAGGGGATACCTACGAGCAGTACTTC. Its translation is CASSAGDTYEQYF.

In this sample, this clonotype turned up many times. The chain joins TRBV4-2 to TRBJ2-1; a possible D gene is TRBD1 (5 bases). Trimming left V 0 bases short and J 0 bases short, with 12 bases between. Germline values: CDR1 LGHNA, CDR2 YNFKEQ. CDR3 size: 17 residues. CDR3 sequence: CASSQDVGRSSYNEQFF. CDR3 coding DNA: TGTGCCAGCAGCCAAGACGTGGGGCGGTCCTCCTACAATGAGCAGTTCTTC.

This clonotype has more than one count but fewer than ten. The chain couples TRBV20-1 to TRBJ2-5; D is ambiguous. Germline CDR1 DFQATT, CDR2 SNEGSKA (reference sequence). The CDR3 is made up of 14 amino acids. V shed 0 bases and J shed 3 bases, with 11 bases lying between them. The CDR3 region is CSARDDTREETQYF. CDR3 bases: TGCAGTGCTAGAGACGACACACGAGAAGAGACCCAGTACTTC.

This clonotype was observed a handful of times. The rearrangement links TRBV7-3 to TRBJ2-3; 9 positions match TRBD1. The CDR3 loop spans 15 amino acids. Germline trimming cut 5 bases from V and 4 bases from J; bases unmatched to any gene: 7. Germline V CDR1 and CDR2: SGHTA, FQGTGA. As DNA, the CDR3 is TGTGCCAGCAGCCCCGGGACAGGGTTTGCAGATACGCAGTATTTT. Translation gives CASSPGTGFADTQYF.

The gene calls are TRBV5-1 and TRBJ1-4; D not resolved. The CDR3 spans 16 residues. Looked up from germline, CDR1 is SGHRS and CDR2 is YFSETQ. With 1 base removed from V and 7 bases from J, the gap between germline ends came to 17 bases. DNA of the CDR3: TGCGCCAGCAGCTTGACTACGGACGCAGACCGTGAAAAACTGTTTTTT. The encoded protein is CASSLTTDADREKLFF.

The rearrangement links TRBV5-1 to TRBJ2-5; 9 nucleotides line up with TRBD2. CDR1 and CDR2 (germline): SGHRS, YFSETQ. V lost 4 bases and J lost 0; bases outside the gene matches: 1. The CDR3 spans 14 residues. CDR3 residues: CASSLAGNQETQYF. In nucleotides, the CDR3 is TGCGCCAGCAGCCTAGCGGGAAACCAAGAGACCCAGTACTTC.